The T cell receptor (beta chain) under discussion was sequenced for a study of a mutant IDH1 vaccine in newly diagnosed glioma. Concerning this clone: No antigen is known for it.

Germline V lookup: CDR1 SGHAT, CDR2 FQNNGV. Trimming pared 1 base from V and 0 bases from J, leaving 13 bases between. The CDR3 runs to 17 residues. Study-level results: Altogether, 93.3% of patients exhibited vaccine-induced immune responses.

Time point indicated: week 35, safety follow-up. Mutant IDH1 20-mer peptide, at 300 ug, made up each vaccine dose, with topical imiquimod. TCRdb keeps only in-frame clones here, not all; method: immunoSEQ multiplex PCR. The repertoire includes tens of thousands of clones, roughly 86% of them detected once, and approximately 2% sits in the top ten. Source: PBMCs, taken from a glioma patient whose treatment included an IDH1 peptide vaccine. The chain carries TRBV11-2 and TRBJ1-5; a possible D gene is TRBD1 (6 bases). This TCR came from a man aged 30 to 45 with glioma. The CDR3 nucleotides are TGTGCCAGCAGCTTAGCCTCCCGACAGGATAGCAATCAGCCCCAGCATTTT. As protein: CASSLASRQDSNQPQHF.